This note documents a single T cell receptor (beta chain) sequence. What it recognizes is unknown. This entry belongs to a study of cytomegalovirus exposure and HLA in healthy donors. Overall study context: Out of roughly 200 million T cells, an earlier analysis found 117 million unique TCR beta sequences in total. Study findings and constraints: A later analysis showed TCR association rates differing by HLA locus, peaking at DRB1 and lowest at HLA-C. Earlier analysis yielded a pattern in which most TCR beta V segments were productive about 90% or about 30% of the time.

Germline CDR1 is MNHEY and CDR2 is SVGAGI. The CDR3 contains 15 residues. The PCR made use of 60 Vbeta and 13 Jbeta primers. Methods used by the authors: A later analysis tallied 80 million or so unique TCR beta chains, about 11 million of them shared. Profiling relied on immunoSEQ multiplex PCR, and the TCRdb table lists in-frame clones only, not all of them. For V, J and clone size, that table is used; D and trimming come from the DNA. Of approximately 160,000 clones in the sample, about four fifths were seen once. The sequencing input was PBMCs. The V gene is TRBV6-5, the J gene TRBJ2-5, with D perhaps TRBD1 (6 bases). TRBJ2-7 explains the end of the DNA better; the J call may be wrong. This TCR was sampled from a male donor in good health and CMV-seronegative. Here the CDR3 DNA reads TGTGCCAGCAGACCCCTCCCAGGGGCCCTCTACGAGCAGTACTTC. This codes for CASRPLPGALYEQYF.